Sequencing of this TCR beta chain was carried out in a study of CD8+CD57+ T cells in acquired aplastic anemia. Whole-study context: Sorted CD4+ and CD8+ cells yielded roughly 3.5 ug of DNA on average. Whole-study results and caveats: Patients and controls had in common 25 to 30 CD8+ CDR3 sequences. Controls and patients did not differ significantly in CD8+ Simpson's diversity.

Genomic DNA was employed as the template in profiling TCR beta VDJ and CDR3. A single record per CDR3 protein comes from TCRdb applying MiXCR to the reads. The data hold some 120,000 distinct CDR3 sequences, with 48% observed a single time. About this clonotype itself: What it binds is not known.

CDR1 is MGHDK and CDR2 is SYGVNS in the germline V gene. Germline trimming cut 8 bases from V and 12 bases from J; bases unmatched to any gene: 21. CDR3 size: 16 residues. The sequence was collected from a human donor in good health, serving as a control. The sample taken for sequencing was sorted CD4+, CD8+, or CD8+CD57+ T cells (not recorded which) from PBMCs. The J gene is TRBJ2-1, the V gene TRBV25-1; 8 nucleotides match TRBD2. This CDR3 is CASESGLVAHTDTQFF. CDR3 nucleotide sequence: TGTGCCAGCGAGTCGGGACTAGTCGCACACACAGATACGCAGTTCTTC.